Listed below are T cell receptor beta chains from one sample, sequenced in a study of T cells in Graves' hyperthyroidism and ophthalmopathy. TCRdb used MiXCR to reprocess the multiplex PCR reads, holding one entry per CDR3 protein. The data hold under 70,000 distinct CDR3 sequences, with approximately 50% observed a single time. The sequencing sample was made of blood. Receptors originate from a woman aged 60-70 years with Graves' ophthalmopathy. CDR3s include the opening cysteine and the closing phenylalanine or tryptophan. The order of the fields is V gene, D gene, clone size, J gene, CDR3 DNA, CDR3 protein. D genes are given only for firm matches. Clone size is not always given. Where it is, it says once, few, many or a class for expanded clones.

v_call: TRBV2; d_call: TRBD1; clone_size: NA; j_call: TRBJ1-6; cdr3_nt: TGTGCCAGCAGTGGACTATCCTACAGGGGAGGCTATAATTCACCCCTCCACTTT; cdr3_aa: CASSGLSYRGGYNSPLHF
v_call: TRBV24-1; d_call: NA; clone_size: NA; j_call: TRBJ2-7; cdr3_nt: TGTGCCACCAAAGAGGGGGGGGACTACGAGCAGTACTTC; cdr3_aa: CATKEGGDYEQYF
v_call: TRBV10-3; d_call: NA; clone_size: NA; j_call: TRBJ2-6; cdr3_nt: TGTGCCATCAGTGATTCAGGGGCTGGGGCCAACGTCCTGACTTTC; cdr3_aa: CAISDSGAGANVLTF
v_call: TRBV12-3/TRBV12-4; d_call: NA; clone_size: NA; j_call: TRBJ1-3; cdr3_nt: TGTGCCAGCAGTCTGCCGGGGACAGGAAACACCATATATTTT; cdr3_aa: CASSLPGTGNTIYF
v_call: TRBV7-2; d_call: TRBD1; clone_size: NA; j_call: TRBJ2-7; cdr3_nt: TGTGCCAGCAGCCAACAGGGGGCCATCGACGAGCAGTACTTC; cdr3_aa: CASSQQGAIDEQYF
v_call: TRBV5-1; d_call: TRBD1; clone_size: many; j_call: TRBJ2-2; cdr3_nt: TGCGCCAGCAGCTTGACGGGACAGGGCTTGAACACCGGGGAGCTGTTTTTT; cdr3_aa: CASSLTGQGLNTGELFF
v_call: TRBV5-5; d_call: NA; clone_size: NA; j_call: TRBJ1-2; cdr3_nt: TGTGCCAGCAGCTTGGAGCCAGGGATCTATGGCATCACCTTC; cdr3_aa: CASSLEPGIYGITF
v_call: TRBV20-1; d_call: TRBD2; clone_size: many; j_call: TRBJ2-1; cdr3_nt: TGCAGTGCTAGAGGGGGGGGGGTAGGACTAGCCAATGAGCAGTTCTTC; cdr3_aa: CSARGGGVGLANEQFF
v_call: TRBV20-1; d_call: NA; clone_size: NA; j_call: TRBJ1-2; cdr3_nt: TGCAGTGTAGCTAGGAAGGAACCTGGCTACACCTTC; cdr3_aa: CSVARKEPGYTF
v_call: TRBV19; d_call: NA; clone_size: NA; j_call: TRBJ1-1; cdr3_nt: TGTGCCAGTAGTCCGGGACGGGGGGCTGCTGAAGCTTCCTTT; cdr3_aa: CASSPGRGAAEASF
v_call: TRBV4-2; d_call: TRBD1; clone_size: NA; j_call: TRBJ1-5; cdr3_nt: TGTGCCAGCAGCCGGGACAGGACTAGGCCCCAGCATTTT; cdr3_aa: CASSRDRTRPQHF
v_call: TRBV7-2; d_call: TRBD2; clone_size: NA; j_call: TRBJ2-7; cdr3_nt: TGTGCCAGCAGCTCCGGGGGGGGGCGCGAGCAGTACTTC; cdr3_aa: CASSSGGGREQYF
v_call: TRBV19; d_call: TRBD2; clone_size: many; j_call: TRBJ2-3; cdr3_nt: TGTGCCAGTAGTATGAGGCTAGCGGGAGCCCTCACAGATACGCAGTATTTT; cdr3_aa: CASSMRLAGALTDTQYF
v_call: TRBV19; d_call: NA; clone_size: NA; j_call: TRBJ1-1; cdr3_nt: TGTGCCAGTAAAGCTCGGAGTTACACTGAAGCTTTCTTT; cdr3_aa: CASKARSYTEAFF
v_call: TRBV15; d_call: TRBD2; clone_size: NA; j_call: TRBJ2-7; cdr3_nt: TGTGCCACCAGCAACTTCGGGGGGGAAGAGCAGTACTTC; cdr3_aa: CATSNFGGEEQYF
v_call: TRBV7-9; d_call: NA; clone_size: NA; j_call: TRBJ1-1; cdr3_nt: TGTGCCAGCAATTCAAGGACTAGCGGGGGGAGGCAATCTGAAGCTTTCTTT; cdr3_aa: CASNSRTSGGRQSEAFF
v_call: TRBV2; d_call: NA; clone_size: NA; j_call: TRBJ1-2; cdr3_nt: NA; cdr3_aa: CASIAYNEQFFGQGGYNYGYTF
v_call: TRBV4-3; d_call: NA; clone_size: many; j_call: TRBJ2-3; cdr3_nt: TGCGCCAGCAGCCAAGAATCCCTAGGGAATTTAGATACGCAGTATTTT; cdr3_aa: CASSQESLGNLDTQYF
v_call: TRBV6-6; d_call: NA; clone_size: NA; j_call: TRBJ1-3; cdr3_nt: TGTGTCAGCAGTTGCGACAGCCCTCCCACCATATATTTT; cdr3_aa: CVSSCDSPPTIYF
v_call: TRBV7-8; d_call: NA; clone_size: once; j_call: TRBJ1-2; cdr3_nt: TGTGCCAGCAGCTTAGGGACCAAATCGGCCTATGGCTACACCTTC; cdr3_aa: CASSLGTKSAYGYTF
v_call: TRBV6-1; d_call: NA; clone_size: many; j_call: TRBJ1-5; cdr3_nt: TGTGCCAGCAGTGGGGGAGAGTCAGGGAATCAGCCCCAGCATTTT; cdr3_aa: CASSGGESGNQPQHF
v_call: TRBV2; d_call: NA; clone_size: NA; j_call: TRBJ2-3; cdr3_nt: TGTGCCAGCAGTACGCTTAATACGCAGTATTTT; cdr3_aa: CASSTLNTQYF
v_call: TRBV7-3; d_call: TRBD2; clone_size: many; j_call: TRBJ2-1; cdr3_nt: TGTGCCAGCAGCACTAGCGGGGGGGCAAGCGTCGGTGAGCAGTTCTTC; cdr3_aa: CASSTSGGASVGEQFF
v_call: TRBV2; d_call: NA; clone_size: few; j_call: TRBJ2-5; cdr3_nt: TGTGCCAGCAGTACGACGCGGCAAGAGACCCAGTACTTC; cdr3_aa: CASSTTRQETQYF
v_call: TRBV20-1; d_call: TRBD1; clone_size: NA; j_call: TRBJ2-1; cdr3_nt: TGCAGTGCTTGGGACAGGGGGCAGTTCTTC; cdr3_aa: CSAWDRGQFF
v_call: TRBV5-4; d_call: NA; clone_size: NA; j_call: TRBJ2-2; cdr3_nt: TGTGCCAGCAGCCTGGGCCAGGGGTACGCCGGGGAGCTGTTTTTT; cdr3_aa: CASSLGQGYAGELFF
v_call: TRBV12-5; d_call: NA; clone_size: NA; j_call: TRBJ2-5; cdr3_nt: TGTGCTAGTGAGAAGGTTGAGGGAGAGACCCAGTACTTC; cdr3_aa: CASEKVEGETQYF
v_call: TRBV9; d_call: TRBD2; clone_size: NA; j_call: TRBJ2-1; cdr3_nt: TGTGCCAGCAGCGTCCGGGGGGACAATGAGCAGTTCTTC; cdr3_aa: CASSVRGDNEQFF
v_call: TRBV6-1; d_call: NA; clone_size: many; j_call: TRBJ2-3; cdr3_nt: TGTGCCAGCAGTGAAGCCCCGGCAGCCGCTAGCACAGATACGCAGTATTTT; cdr3_aa: CASSEAPAAASTDTQYF
v_call: TRBV20-1; d_call: TRBD1; clone_size: NA; j_call: TRBJ2-1; cdr3_nt: TGCAGTGTGTGTAAAGGGACAGAATTATCCTACAATGAGCAGTTCTTC; cdr3_aa: CSVCKGTELSYNEQFF
v_call: TRBV12-5; d_call: TRBD2; clone_size: NA; j_call: TRBJ2-5; cdr3_nt: TGTGCTAGTGGTTTGGGGGGTGGAGTGACCGGGGAGGGAGAGACCCAGTACTTC; cdr3_aa: CASGLGGGVTGEGETQYF
v_call: TRBV5-4; d_call: TRBD2; clone_size: many; j_call: TRBJ2-1; cdr3_nt: TGTGCCAGCAGCTTAATAGCGGGAAAGGCGAATGAGCAGTTCTTC; cdr3_aa: CASSLIAGKANEQFF
v_call: TRBV12-3/TRBV12-4; d_call: TRBD2; clone_size: NA; j_call: TRBJ2-5; cdr3_nt: TGTGCCAGCATTCTCAGGACCACCGGGGAGGGAGAGACCCAGTACTTC; cdr3_aa: CASILRTTGEGETQYF
v_call: TRBV20-1; d_call: TRBD2; clone_size: NA; j_call: TRBJ2-5; cdr3_nt: TGCAGTGCTAGACCCTCACTAGCGGGAGACCAAGAGACCCAGTACTTC; cdr3_aa: CSARPSLAGDQETQYF
v_call: TRBV7-6; d_call: TRBD1; clone_size: NA; j_call: TRBJ2-3; cdr3_nt: TGTGCCAGCAGCTTAGGATTCCGGGACAGGGGGCGCGGGAATACGCAGTATTTT; cdr3_aa: CASSLGFRDRGRGNTQYF
v_call: TRBV6-1; d_call: NA; clone_size: NA; j_call: TRBJ1-1; cdr3_nt: TGTGCCAGCAGTCGCAACAGGGAGTTGAGCACTGAAGCTGTCTTT; cdr3_aa: CASSRNRELSTEAVF
v_call: TRBV20-1; d_call: TRBD1; clone_size: NA; j_call: TRBJ2-5; cdr3_nt: TGCAGTGCTAGAGCTATAGGACAGGGCTCGGAGACCCAGTACTTC; cdr3_aa: CSARAIGQGSETQYF
v_call: TRBV19; d_call: TRBD1; clone_size: NA; j_call: TRBJ1-5; cdr3_nt: TGTGCCAGTAGCCCCCGAGACAGGGGGACTTATAGCAATCAGCCCCAGCATTTT; cdr3_aa: CASSPRDRGTYSNQPQHF
v_call: TRBV28; d_call: NA; clone_size: many; j_call: TRBJ1-4; cdr3_nt: TGTGCCAGCAGTTTAGGAGGAAGTGAAAAACTGTTTTTT; cdr3_aa: CASSLGGSEKLFF
v_call: TRBV12-3/TRBV12-4; d_call: NA; clone_size: NA; j_call: TRBJ2-5; cdr3_nt: TGTGCCAGCTATCCGGGGGGCCTTGAGACCCAGTACTTC; cdr3_aa: CASYPGGLETQYF
v_call: TRBV6-6; d_call: TRBD2; clone_size: NA; j_call: TRBJ2-3; cdr3_nt: TGTGCCAGCAGTTCCCTAGCGGCGCAAACAGATACGCAGTATTTT; cdr3_aa: CASSSLAAQTDTQYF
v_call: TRBV6-1; d_call: NA; clone_size: many; j_call: TRBJ1-2; cdr3_nt: TGTGCCAGCAGTGAAGTAGGGGGGAGCTATGGCTACACCTTC; cdr3_aa: CASSEVGGSYGYTF
v_call: TRBV20-1; d_call: TRBD2; clone_size: many; j_call: TRBJ2-1; cdr3_nt: TGCAGTGCGGAGGGAGGCGGGAGGGCCAGTGAGCAGTTCTTC; cdr3_aa: CSAEGGGRASEQFF
v_call: TRBV10-3; d_call: TRBD2; clone_size: NA; j_call: TRBJ2-1; cdr3_nt: TGTGCCATCAAGGGACTAGCGGCCTACAATGAGCAGTTCTTC; cdr3_aa: CAIKGLAAYNEQFF
v_call: TRBV27; d_call: TRBD2; clone_size: many; j_call: TRBJ2-7; cdr3_nt: TGTGCCAGCAGACTAGCGGGAGGCTACGAGCAGTACTTC; cdr3_aa: CASRLAGGYEQYF
v_call: TRBV4-1; d_call: TRBD1; clone_size: once; j_call: TRBJ1-1; cdr3_nt: TGCGCCAGCAGCCAAGGCCGGCCAGGGACAGGGGCCACTGAAGCTTTCTTT; cdr3_aa: CASSQGRPGTGATEAFF
v_call: TRBV7-2; d_call: TRBD2; clone_size: NA; j_call: TRBJ2-5; cdr3_nt: TGTGCCAGCAGCGAACTAGCGAGGGAGACCCAGTACTTC; cdr3_aa: CASSELARETQYF
v_call: TRBV20-1; d_call: TRBD2; clone_size: NA; j_call: TRBJ2-1; cdr3_nt: TGCAGTGCACTCGGGACTAGCGGGGGGTTCTCCTACAATGGGCAGTTCTTC; cdr3_aa: CSALGTSGGFSYNGQFF
v_call: TRBV19; d_call: NA; clone_size: NA; j_call: TRBJ2-3; cdr3_nt: TGTGCCAGCCGTGCAAGAGGGGCTAGAAGCACAGATACGCAGTATTTT; cdr3_aa: CASRARGARSTDTQYF
v_call: TRBV5-8; d_call: NA; clone_size: NA; j_call: TRBJ1-1; cdr3_nt: TGTGCCAGCAGCTTGAATGTGGGACACACGAACACTGAAGCTTTCTTT; cdr3_aa: CASSLNVGHTNTEAFF
v_call: TRBV2; d_call: TRBD1; clone_size: few; j_call: TRBJ2-1; cdr3_nt: TGTGCCAGCAGTGAATCGACAGGGCCCTACAATGAGCAGTTCTTC; cdr3_aa: CASSESTGPYNEQFF
v_call: TRBV5-4; d_call: NA; clone_size: many; j_call: TRBJ1-1; cdr3_nt: TGTGCCAGCAGCGAGCCGGGGAGACGGAACACTGAAGCTTTCTTT; cdr3_aa: CASSEPGRRNTEAFF
v_call: TRBV6-5; d_call: NA; clone_size: NA; j_call: TRBJ2-7; cdr3_nt: TGTGCCAGCAGCAGGAGTTCCTACGAGCAGTACTTC; cdr3_aa: CASSRSSYEQYF
v_call: TRBV5-6; d_call: NA; clone_size: many; j_call: TRBJ1-2; cdr3_nt: TGTGCCAGCAGCTCTACAGGGACACTCAACTATGGCTACACCTTC; cdr3_aa: CASSSTGTLNYGYTF
v_call: TRBV20-1; d_call: NA; clone_size: NA; j_call: TRBJ2-3; cdr3_nt: TGCAGTGCTCCCCGGGATCTCTGGTCCAGAGATACGCAGTATTTT; cdr3_aa: CSAPRDLWSRDTQYF